The next 19 T cell receptor beta chains were all read from a single sample in a study of siplizumab effects on memory and regulatory T cells. The assay was immunoSEQ multiplex PCR, and TCRdb's table has in-frame clones only and misses some. The table includes roughly 100,000 clones, 92% detected once. Sequenced input: CD4+ T cells sorted from blood. The receptors derive from a human donor in good health.

The rearrangement joins TRBV19 to TRBJ2-7; D uncertain. The CDR3 runs 13 residues. Germline CDR1 and CDR2: LNHDA and SQIVND (reference sequence). V lost 6 bases and J 3 bases, leaving 12 bases between the germline ends. Here the CDR3 reads CASSQSRFYEQYF. Here the CDR3 DNA reads TGTGCCAGTAGCCAAAGCCGGTTCTACGAGCAGTACTTC.

The chain uses TRBV28 and TRBJ1-5; 9 bases line up with TRBD1. Germline CDR1 and CDR2: MDHEN and SYDVKM. The junction had 7 bases not matched to a gene; V was cut back by 7 bases and J by 0 bases. The CDR3 loop spans 16 amino acids. CDR3 sequence: CASTQGAISSNQPQHF. CDR3 nucleotide sequence: TGTGCCAGCACACAGGGGGCGATTTCTAGCAATCAGCCCCAGCATTTT.

The chain recombines TRBV28 with TRBJ2-1, with D possibly TRBD2 on 6 matching bases. CDR1 and CDR2 (germline): MDHEN, SYDVKM. Trimming shortened V by 6 bases and J by 7 bases, and 16 bases separated the two germline ends. The CDR3 is 14 residues long. The DNA for the CDR3 is TGTGCCAGCAGCTCCCCGGGGGAGAGGAATGAGCAGTTCTTC. Protein: CASSSPGERNEQFF.

This clone was observed a single time. The CDR3 region has the DNA TGTGCCAGTAGTTTTCGCGGGAGTGGCAGCGAGCAGTACTTC. Translation: CASSFRGSGSEQYF. The V and J genes are TRBV19 and TRBJ2-7, with 7 bases aligning to TRBD2. V lost 5 bases to trimming and J lost 6 bases; unmatched junction nucleotides: 10. The CDR3 runs 14 residues. Germline assignment: CDR1 LNHDA and CDR2 SQIVND (reference sequence). The entire variable domain, with the rest obtained from reference TRBV19 and TRBJ2-7, is as follows: DGGITQSPKYLFRKEGQNVTLSCEQNLNHDAMYWYRQDPGQGLRLIYYSQIVNDFQKGDIAEGYSVSREKKESFPLTVTSAQKNPTAFYLCASSFRGSGSEQYFGPGTRLTVT.

The rearrangement joins TRBV30 to TRBJ1-2; 8 positions match TRBD1. Germline V gene data show CDR1 as GTSNPN and CDR2 as SVGIG (reference sequence). The CDR3 contains 12 residues. With V trimmed by 0 bases and J by 7 bases, 1 base remained unmatched. CDR3 DNA: TGTGCCTGGAGTGTCACAGGGGGTGGCTACACCTTC. Its translation is CAWSVTGGGYTF.

This chain connects TRBV7-9 to TRBJ2-3, with TRBD2 as a possible D gene (6 bases). Germline V lookup: CDR1 SEHNR, CDR2 FQNEAQ (reference sequence). The CDR3 has 15 residues. Trimming pared 0 bases from V and 1 base from J, leaving 8 bases between. In nucleotides, the CDR3 is TGTGCCAGCAGCTTAGCGGGAGGACGCACAGATACGCAGTATTTT. Translated, it gives CASSLAGGRTDTQYF.

The chain is built from TRBV29-1 and TRBJ1-1; no definite D call. Germline V gene data show CDR1 as SQVTM and CDR2 as ANQGSEA. The V and J ends lost 3 bases and 3 bases respectively, with 11 bases between them. The CDR3 consists of 13 residues. This CDR3 is CSVDSGSHTEAFF. The CDR3 DNA follows: TGCAGCGTTGATTCGGGTTCCCACACTGAAGCTTTCTTT. The full variable domain, rest sourced from reference TRBV29-1 and TRBJ1-1, is SAVISQKPSRDICQRGTSLTIQCQVDSQVTMMFWYRQQPGQSLTLIATANQGSEATYESGFVIDKFPISRPNLTFSTLTVSNMSPEDSSIYLCSVDSGSHTEAFFGQGTRLTVV.

The V call is TRBV2, the J call TRBJ2-3; the D gene is possibly TRBD1 (5 bases). The germline CDR1 and CDR2 sequences are SNHLY and FYNNEI. The CDR3 runs 14 residues. V lost 4 bases, J lost 1 base, and 9 bases lay in between. CDR3 coding DNA: TGTGCCAGCAGTGCACAGGTTGGCACAGATACGCAGTATTTT. Protein: CASSAQVGTDTQYF.

V gene TRBV19 combines with J gene TRBJ1-2; D gene unclear. From germline, CDR1 is LNHDA and CDR2 SQIVND (reference sequence). Trimming left V 1 base short and J 7 bases short, with 10 bases between. The CDR3 is 13 amino acids. The CDR3 sequence: CASSIGEVGGYTF. As DNA, the CDR3 is TGTGCCAGTAGTATAGGAGAAGTGGGTGGCTACACCTTC.

V gene TRBV6-5 combines with J gene TRBJ2-7, with TRBD1 matching over 10 bases. Unmatched junction bases numbered 6, after V lost 5 bases and J lost 2 bases. Per germline, CDR1 MNHEY and CDR2 SVGAGI. This CDR3 region has 15 residues. The CDR3 loop is CASSAQTGGPYEQYF. The CDR3 DNA reads as TGTGCCAGCAGTGCCCAGACAGGGGGCCCCTACGAGCAGTACTTC.

The chain employs TRBV2 and TRBJ2-1; no reliable D call. V lost 3 bases, J lost 4 bases, and 7 bases lay in between. The CDR3 totals 13 residues. Germline V CDR1 and CDR2: SNHLY, FYNNEI. DNA for the CDR3: TGTGCCAGCAGTGACGAACTTTACAATGAGCAGTTCTTC. The encoded protein is CASSDELYNEQFF.

This clone was found a few times. This sequence joins TRBV14 and TRBJ1-4; 7 bases agree with TRBD1. The V segment lost 4 bases and the J segment 4 bases; nucleotides outside the gene matches: 6. The CDR3 extends over 15 amino acids. Germline values: CDR1 SGHDN, CDR2 FVKESK. CDR3 nucleotides: TGTGCCAGCAGCCTAAACAGGGGTTATAATGAAAAACTGTTTTTT. It codes for CASSLNRGYNEKLFF. The whole variable domain, filled in from reference TRBV14 and TRBJ1-4, reads EAGVTQFPSHSVIEKGQTVTLRCDPISGHDNLYWYRRVMGKEIKFLLHFVKESKQDESGMPNNRFLAERTGGTYSTLKVQPAELEDSGVYFCASSLNRGYNEKLFFGSGTQLSVL.

The chain has TRBV30 and TRBJ1-1, with TRBD1 matching 7 bases. The length of the CDR3 is 14 residues. The V segment lost 3 bases and the J segment 4 bases; nucleotides outside the gene matches: 8. Germline V gives CDR1 GTSNPN, CDR2 SVGIG (reference sequence). This CDR3 is CAWRKGQVGTEAFF. CDR3 DNA sequence: TGTGCCTGGAGGAAAGGACAGGTCGGCACTGAAGCTTTCTTT. Looking up the rest from reference TRBV30 and TRBJ1-1 gives the full variable domain: SQTIHQWPATLVQPVGSPLSLECTVEGTSNPNLYWYRQAAGRGLQLLFYSVGIGQISSEVPQNLSASRPQDRQFILSSKKLLLSDSGFYLCAWRKGQVGTEAFFGQGTRLTVV.

This clone was observed a handful of times. This chain links TRBV7-3 with TRBJ1-2; D not certain. Trimming cost V 5 bases and J 5 bases, with 12 bases left between them. The CDR3 spans 13 residues. Germline V gene sequence: CDR1 SGHTA, CDR2 FQGTGA. CDR3 region: CASSADPGYGYTF. In nucleotides, the CDR3 is TGTGCCAGCAGCGCTGACCCAGGATATGGCTACACCTTC.

To note about this clone: The junction differs from germline at one of its ends, possibly a read error. This same CDR3 is encoded by further DNA sequences in the sample. V gene TRBV7-3 combines with J gene TRBJ2-7, with a weak D call TRBD2 (6 bases). The CDR3 totals 16 residues. Germline-derived CDR1 and CDR2 are SGHTA and FQGTGA. The CDR3 protein is CASSLTQRASSYEQYF. The CDR3 DNA sequence: TGTGCCAGCAGCTTAACCCAGCGGGCTAGCTCCTACGAGCAGTACTTT. Full variable domain (remainder filled in from reference TRBV7-3 and TRBJ2-7): GAGVSQTPSNKVTEKGKYVELRCDPISGHTALYWYRQSLGQGPEFLIYFQGTGAADDSGLPNDRFFAVRPEGSVSTLKIQRTERGDSAVYLCASSLTQRASSYEQYFGPGTRLTVT.

This clone has just one count. The chain combines TRBV11-2 with TRBJ2-3, with D perhaps matching TRBD2 (5 bases). The CDR3 runs 14 residues. V was trimmed by 2 bases and J by 4 bases, leaving 10 bases between them. Germline CDR1 reads SGHAT; CDR2 reads FQNNGV. In DNA, the CDR3 is TGTGCCAGCAGCTTATCTGCGGGCCCAGATACGCAGTATTTT. Translation: CASSLSAGPDTQYF. Complete variable domain (other parts from reference TRBV11-2 and TRBJ2-3): EAGVAQSPRYKIIEKRQSVAFWCNPISGHATLYWYQQILGQGPKLLIQFQNNGVVDDSQLPKDRFSAERLKGVDSTLKIQPAKLEDSAVYLCASSLSAGPDTQYFGPGTRLTVL.

The J gene is TRBJ2-3, the V gene TRBV10-2; D is unresolved. CDR1 and CDR2 (germline): WSHSY, SAAADI. The germline V and J ends were trimmed by 5 bases and 3 bases, with 6 bases remaining between them. This CDR3 is 12 amino acids long. The CDR3 DNA reads TGCGCCAGCAGTCTCGTTACAGATACGCAGTATTTT. Protein product: CASSLVTDTQYF.

The chain carries TRBV28 and TRBJ1-1; D unresolved. Looked up from germline, CDR1 is MDHEN and CDR2 is SYDVKM. This CDR3 is 14 amino acids long. V lost 6 bases and J 0 bases, leaving 11 bases between the germline ends. For the CDR3, the DNA is TGTGCCAGCAGAGGGTTTGCAGTGAACACTGAAGCTTTCTTT. Translated: CASRGFAVNTEAFF.

This sequence joins TRBV29-1 and TRBJ1-5; tentative D call: TRBD1 (6 bases). V lost 4 bases to trimming and J lost 7 bases, with 14 bases between them. The CDR3 sequence is 13 residues long. The germline V gene encodes CDR1 SQVTM and CDR2 ANQGSEA. The CDR3 coding sequence is TGCAGCGTTGTGTTGACAGGAAAACAGCCCCAGCATTTT. This sequence encodes CSVVLTGKQPQHF.